This T cell receptor (beta chain) was sequenced for a study of shared clonotypes between healthy human individuals. Study-level background: The donor group consisted of a couple of women and three men, aged 18 to 49.

Positive CCR7 selection of CD45RO-negative cells yielded the naive CD8 cells, and terminally differentiated effector memory CD45RA+ cells were excluded. The CDR3 length is 14 residues. The J segment lost 6 bases and the V segment lost 4 bases, leaving 4 bases of the junction unmatched. The germline gives CDR1 LGHNA, CDR2 YSLEER. Profiling relied on immunoSEQ multiplex PCR, and the TCRdb table lists in-frame clones only, not all of them. The repertoire holds about 2,200,000 clones, about 93% seen once, with roughly 1.8% in the top ten. Sequencing was carried out using naive CD8+ T cells from PBMCs. The clonotype comes from a man between 18 and 29 years old in good health. Some clones in this sample may be carry-over from other donors' samples. The chain links TRBV4-3 to TRBJ1-4, with 8 bases lining up with TRBD1. The DNA of the CDR3 is TGCGCCAGCAGCCCGACAGGGGTCGATGAAAAACTGTTTTTT. It codes for CASSPTGVDEKLFF.